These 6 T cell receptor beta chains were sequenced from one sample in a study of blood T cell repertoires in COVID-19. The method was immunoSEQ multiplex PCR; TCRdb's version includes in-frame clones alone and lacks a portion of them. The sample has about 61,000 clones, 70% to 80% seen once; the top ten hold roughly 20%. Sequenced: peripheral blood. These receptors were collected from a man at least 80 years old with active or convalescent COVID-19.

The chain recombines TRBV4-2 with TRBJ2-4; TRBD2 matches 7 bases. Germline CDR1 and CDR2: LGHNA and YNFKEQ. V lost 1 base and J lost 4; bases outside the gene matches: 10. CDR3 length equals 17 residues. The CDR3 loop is CASSQGGLTGVKNIQYF. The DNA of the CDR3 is TGTGCCAGCAGCCAAGGGGGACTAACCGGGGTTAAAAACATTCAGTACTTC.

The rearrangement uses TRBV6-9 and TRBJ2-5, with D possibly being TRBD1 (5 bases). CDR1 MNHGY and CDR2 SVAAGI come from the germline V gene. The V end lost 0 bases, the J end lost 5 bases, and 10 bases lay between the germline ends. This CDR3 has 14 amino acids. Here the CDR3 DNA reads TGTGCCAGCAGTTATTCAAGGCAGGGCGAGACCCAGTACTTC. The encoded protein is CASSYSRQGETQYF.

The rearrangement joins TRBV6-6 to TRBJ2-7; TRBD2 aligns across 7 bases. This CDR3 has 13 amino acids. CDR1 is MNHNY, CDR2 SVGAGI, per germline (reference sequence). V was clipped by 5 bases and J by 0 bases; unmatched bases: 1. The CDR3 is CASSRDYSYEQYF. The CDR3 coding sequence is TGTGCCAGCAGTAGGGACTACTCCTACGAGCAGTACTTC.

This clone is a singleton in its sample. The CDR3 DNA reads TGTGCCAGCTCACCATTCGAGACAGGCACACCTTATAGCAATCAGCCCCAGCATTTT. Amino acid sequence: CASSPFETGTPYSNQPQHF. The chain carries TRBV18 and TRBJ1-5; TRBD1 might be the D (6 bases). CDR1 and CDR2 from the germline V gene are KGHSH and LQKENI. Trimming removed 2 bases from V and 0 bases from J, with 20 bases in between. The CDR3 consists of 19 residues. Complete variable domain (other parts from reference TRBV18 and TRBJ1-5): NAGVMQNPRHLVRRRGQEARLRCSPMKGHSHVYWYRQLPEEGLKFMVYLQKENIIDESGMPKERFSAEFPKEGPSILRIQQVVRGDSAAYFCASSPFETGTPYSNQPQHFGDGTRLSIL.

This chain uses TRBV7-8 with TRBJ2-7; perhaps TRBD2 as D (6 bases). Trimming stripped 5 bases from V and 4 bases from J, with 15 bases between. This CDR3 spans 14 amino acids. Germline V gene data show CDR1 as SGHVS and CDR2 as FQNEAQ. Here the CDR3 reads CASSLRDSFYEQYF. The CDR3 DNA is TGTGCCAGCAGCCTCCGGGACTCATTTTACGAGCAGTACTTC.

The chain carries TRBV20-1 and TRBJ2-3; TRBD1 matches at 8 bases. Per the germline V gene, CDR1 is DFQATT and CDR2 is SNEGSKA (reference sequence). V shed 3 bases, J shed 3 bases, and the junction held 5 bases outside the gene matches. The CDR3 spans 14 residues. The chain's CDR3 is CSASLGQVTDTQYF. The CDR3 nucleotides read TGCAGTGCTAGTTTGGGACAGGTAACAGATACGCAGTATTTT.